This TCR beta chain was captured in a study of blood T cell repertoires in COVID-19. Study summary: Acute and convalescent COVID-19 samples came from the United States, Italy and Spain. PBMCs, B-cell-depleted T cells, or T cells provided the cDNA or gDNA that made up the material.

Per the study methods: Nucleated cell counts were estimated from reference gene primer amplification. Produced via immunoSEQ multiplex PCR; TCRdb's table is partial and in-frame only. V, J and clone size are taken as reported in that table, and D and trimming were inferred from the DNA itself. The sample yields around 200,000 clones, about 85% seen once. The CDR3 consists of 15 residues. The specimen sequenced was peripheral blood. This sequence originates from a woman of 80 years or more with acute or convalescent COVID-19. The chain couples TRBV21-1 to TRBJ2-1; the DNA was not used to check the table's D call, TRBD2. TRBV21-1 is a listed pseudogene. The CDR3 DNA is TGTGCCAGCAACCCCGGACTAGCGGTTTACAATGAGCAGTTCTTC. This encodes CASNPGLAVYNEQFF.